This is a list of T cell receptor beta chains from one sample in a study of cytomegalovirus exposure and HLA in healthy donors. TCRdb keeps only in-frame clones here, not all; method: immunoSEQ multiplex PCR. The sample consists of around 150,000 clones, around 80% of them appearing once. Sequencing was performed on PBMCs. The receptors originated from a man in his forties or fifties in good health and CMV-seropositive. The CDR3 runs from the conserved cysteine through the conserved F or W.

j_call,v_call,cdr3_aa
TRBJ2-5,TRBV5-1,CASSTRLAGVQETQYF
TRBJ2-7,TRBV5-4,CASRGDRDYEQYF
TRBJ2-7,TRBV6-5,CASSGASGSYEQYF
TRBJ2-6,TRBV7-3,CASSPGTGGAGANVLTF
TRBJ1-2,TRBV7-9,CASSLGLEVYGYTF
TRBJ2-1,TRBV7-6,CASSLLLGLAAVHEQFF
TRBJ1-2,TRBV5-6,CASTKRRLYGYTF
TRBJ2-5,TRBV14,CASSQGGLADQETQYF
TRBJ1-1,TRBV6-1,CASSEVAPPTFF
TRBJ1-2,TRBV7-3,CASSLGTEALSGGYTF
TRBJ1-2,TRBV4-1,CASSQVWGGEANYGYTF
TRBJ1-2,TRBV18,CASSLQAGLRTPYGYTF
TRBJ2-7,TRBV5-4,CASSYPGQGFYEQYF
TRBJ1-3,TRBV21-1,CASSKAGGPRQSGNTIYF
TRBJ2-1,TRBV11-2,CASSRGLAGRVSNEQFF
TRBJ1-6,TRBV27,CASSLFYRRGGSLRSPLHF
TRBJ1-5,TRBV11-2,CASSHPVGEDNQPQHF
TRBJ2-2,TRBV29-1,CSVSPGQGNTGELFF
TRBJ2-7,TRBV6-5,CASRGGAYMEQYF
TRBJ2-1,TRBV2,CASGLGALSYNEQFF
TRBJ1-5,TRBV2,CASRTGGKEGNQPQHF
TRBJ1-3,TRBV6-1,CASSEQGARGNTIYF
TRBJ2-7,TRBV29-1,CSVGTTYEQYF
TRBJ2-1,TRBV19,CASRPNRDNEQFF
TRBJ2-7,TRBV25-1,CASSPDRGQGVTEQYF
TRBJ2-1,TRBV11-2,CASGQRRENEQFF
TRBJ2-3,TRBV7-8,CASSGRLAGANTDTQYF
TRBJ2-7,TRBV7-7,CASSPGRGYEQYF
TRBJ2-2,TRBV5-6,CASSLVGVQRPGGELFF
TRBJ2-3,TRBV5-1,CASSPGGSTDTQYF
TRBJ2-7,TRBV27,CASSPQGIPYEQYF
TRBJ2-7,TRBV4-2,CASSQPGLAYEQYF
TRBJ2-5,TRBV30,CAWSLDSQETQYF
TRBJ2-7,TRBV6-1,CASSATYEQYF
TRBJ2-7,TRBV19,CASSRTSGILEQYF
TRBJ2-2,TRBV30,CACPGGSTNTGELFF
TRBJ1-1,TRBV10-3,CAISASGGAEAFF
TRBJ1-4,TRBV27,CASRFSGQSNEKLFF
TRBJ1-2,TRBV18,CASSPPLGRRYGYTF
TRBJ1-1,TRBV10-2,CASGDTPNTEAFF